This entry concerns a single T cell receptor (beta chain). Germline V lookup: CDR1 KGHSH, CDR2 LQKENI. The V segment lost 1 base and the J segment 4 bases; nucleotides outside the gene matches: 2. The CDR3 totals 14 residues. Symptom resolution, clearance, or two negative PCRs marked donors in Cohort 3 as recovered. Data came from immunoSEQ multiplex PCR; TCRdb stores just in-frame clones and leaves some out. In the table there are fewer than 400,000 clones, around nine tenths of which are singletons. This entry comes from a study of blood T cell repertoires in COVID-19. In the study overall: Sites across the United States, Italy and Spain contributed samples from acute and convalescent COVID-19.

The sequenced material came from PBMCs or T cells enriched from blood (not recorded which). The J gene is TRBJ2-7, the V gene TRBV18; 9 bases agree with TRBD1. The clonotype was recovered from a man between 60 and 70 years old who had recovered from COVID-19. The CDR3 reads CASSPRDRVYEQYF. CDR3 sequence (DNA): TGTGCCAGCTCACCACGGGACAGGGTTTACGAGCAGTACTTC.